Following are 17 T cell receptor beta chains from one sample sequenced in a study. TCRdb ran MiXCR on the 5' RACE reads and lists one entry per CDR3 protein. The table includes 7,500 to 8,500 distinct CDR3 sequences, around 53% detected once. Sequenced sample: memory CD4+ T cells sorted from a lymph node. The subset denotes: memory CD4+ T cells, CD4+CD45RO+CD25-. All receptors come from a female donor with breast cancer.

Remarks on this clonotype: It may be a read error: a sequence one base away is much more abundant. This rearrangement joins TRBV20-1 to TRBJ2-7; 8 nucleotides match TRBD1. CDR1 is DFQATT and CDR2 is SNEGSKA in the germline V gene (reference sequence). The CDR3 extends over 14 amino acids. V lost 5 bases to trimming and J lost 5 bases; unmatched junction nucleotides: 11. CDR3 in amino acids: CSAPSNEQGDEQYF. CDR3 bases: TGCAGTGCTCCCAGCAACGAACAGGGGGACGAGCAGTACTTC.

The chain joins TRBV5-1 to TRBJ2-6; TRBD2 is a possible D gene (6 bases). V lost 4 bases and J lost 1, with 15 bases in between. CDR3 length: 17 amino acids. Looked up from germline, CDR1 is SGHRS and CDR2 is YFSETQ. CDR3 in DNA: TGCGCCAGCAGCGGCGGAGGGCCTTCTTCTGGGGCCAACGTCCTGACTTTC. Translated: CASSGGGPSSGANVLTF.

V gene TRBV29-1 combines with J gene TRBJ2-5, with D possibly being TRBD1 or TRBD2 (5 bases each). CDR1 and CDR2 from the germline V gene are SQVTM and ANQGSEA. V was shortened by 7 bases and J by 0 bases, with 15 bases between the two germline ends. There are 14 residues in the CDR3. The CDR3, as DNA: TGCAGCGCCCGTACCGGGACCTACCAAGAGACCCAGTACTTC. Amino acid sequence: CSARTGTYQETQYF. The entire variable domain, with the rest obtained from reference TRBV29-1 and TRBJ2-5, is as follows: SAVISQKPSRDICQRGTSLTIQCQVDSQVTMMFWYRQQPGQSLTLIATANQGSEATYESGFVIDKFPISRPNLTFSTLTVSNMSPEDSSIYLCSARTGTYQETQYFGPGTRLLVL.

This clonotype is labeled medium-sized. A read error may produce the germline difference seen at one junction end. The genes are TRBV20-1 and TRBJ1-5, with TRBD1 matching over 12 bases. This CDR3 has 15 amino acids. Germline V gives CDR1 DFQATT, CDR2 SNEGSKA (reference sequence). The CDR3 DNA follows: TGCAGTGCCCCCGGGGGGACAGGGGGCAAGCAGCCCCAGCATTTT. Protein product: CSAPGGTGGKQPQHF.

In its sample, this clonotype is medium-sized. The CDR3, as DNA: TGTGCCAGCAGTTTTAGGACAGGGCCTTCACCCCTCCACTTT. It translates to CASSFRTGPSPLHF. V is TRBV6-5 and J is TRBJ1-6; TRBD1 agrees at 8 bases. The CDR3 is made up of 14 amino acids. V shed 4 bases, J shed 9 bases, and the junction held 5 bases outside the gene matches. Per the germline V gene, CDR1 is MNHEY and CDR2 is SVGAGI.

Only a few counts were recorded for this clonotype. V and J are TRBV30 and TRBJ1-5, with 9 bases identical to TRBD1. Germline V gene lookup returns CDR1 GTSNPN and CDR2 SVGIG (reference sequence). The J segment lost 3 bases and the V segment lost 5 bases, leaving 8 bases of the junction unmatched. The length of the CDR3 is 15 residues. The CDR3 bases are TGTGCCTGGTCGTACAGGGGGCTGTTCAATCAGCCCCAGCATTTT. Amino acids: CAWSYRGLFNQPQHF.

This sequence joins TRBV5-1 and TRBJ2-5, with a possible D match to TRBD1 (6 bases). Germline loops: CDR1 SGHRS, CDR2 YFSETQ. Between the trimmed V and J ends, which lost 0 bases and 5 bases, there was a span of 11 bases. CDR3 length: 14 residues. The CDR3 DNA is TGCGCCAGCAGCTTGGTACAGGGCGGGGAGACCCAGTACTTC. It codes for CASSLVQGGETQYF. Based on the CDR3 plus reference TRBV5-1 and TRBJ2-5, the full variable domain is KAGVTQTPRYLIKTRGQQVTLSCSPISGHRSVSWYQQTPGQGLQFLFEYFSETQRNKGNFPGRFSGRQFSNSRSEMNVSTLELGDSALYLCASSLVQGGETQYFGPGTRLLVL.

This clonotype came up a few times. This chain connects TRBV5-4 to TRBJ2-3; the match to TRBD2 covers 8 bases. CDR3 size: 16 residues. With V trimmed by 2 bases and J by 2 bases, 7 bases remained unmatched. Per the germline V gene, CDR1 is SGHNT and CDR2 is YYREEE (reference sequence). The CDR3 nucleotides are TGTGCCAGCAGCTTACCGGGACTAGGAAACACAGATACGCAGTATTTT. Translating gives CASSLPGLGNTDTQYF.

The J gene is TRBJ1-2, the V gene TRBV18, with D unclear. The CDR3 covers 13 residues. CDR1 is KGHSH, CDR2 LQKENI, per germline. Trimming cost V 4 bases and J 4 bases, with 10 bases left between them. CDR3 residues: CASSHTDSYGYTF. CDR3 sequence (DNA): TGTGCCAGCTCACACACCGACTCCTATGGCTACACCTTC.

This clonotype was seen more than once but under ten times. This rearrangement joins TRBV4-3 to TRBJ1-5; unclear D gene. The CDR3 covers 15 residues. Germline values: CDR1 LGHNA, CDR2 YSLEER. Trimming removed 5 bases at V and 2 bases at J, with 13 bases between. The CDR3 nucleotides are TGCGCCAGCAGCTTGGACCGGGTGGGCAATCAGCCCCAGCATTTT. Amino acid sequence: CASSLDRVGNQPQHF.

This clonotype was detected only a few times. This rearrangement joins TRBV2 to TRBJ2-1; no firm D call. Looked up from germline, CDR1 is SNHLY and CDR2 is FYNNEI. Deletions cut 3 bases from V and 10 bases from J, with 13 bases between. The CDR3 extends over 13 amino acids. In nucleotides, the CDR3 is TGTGCCAGCAGTGAGGGTTGGGGTGACGAGCAGTTCTTC. Translation: CASSEGWGDEQFF.

This clonotype is labeled medium-sized. This chain connects TRBV7-6 to TRBJ2-3; 7 positions agree with TRBD1. J was trimmed by 4 bases and V by 2 bases; bases with no gene match: 15. CDR1 is SGHVS, CDR2 FNYEAQ, per germline. CDR3 size: 18 residues. The chain's CDR3 is CASSLPLTGNLPSDTQYF. CDR3 nucleotide sequence: TGTGCCAGCAGCTTACCCCTGACAGGGAACCTACCCTCAGATACGCAGTATTTT.

The chain employs TRBV10-2 and TRBJ2-1, with 14 bases lining up with TRBD2. Germline V gene sequence: CDR1 WSHSY, CDR2 SAAADI. The J segment lost 8 bases and the V segment lost 6 bases, leaving 12 bases of the junction unmatched. The CDR3 consists of 17 residues. The chain's CDR3 is CASSSGLAGANVDEQFF. CDR3 DNA: TGCGCCAGCAGCTCGGGACTAGCGGGGGCCAACGTCGATGAGCAGTTCTTC.

This clonotype was seen a handful of times. This chain connects TRBV12-3 or TRBV12-4 to TRBJ1-5; D is perhaps TRBD1 (5 bases). CDR3 length: 15 residues. Trimming left V 4 bases short and J 4 bases short, with 14 bases between. The CDR3 DNA sequence: TGTGCCAGCAGTTACCATCAGGGTCTAAATCAGCCCCAGCATTTT. It translates to CASSYHQGLNQPQHF.

As concerns this clonotype: Mismatch with germline at one junction end may stem from a read error. The chain links TRBV7-6 to TRBJ2-3, with 12 bases that match TRBD2. Germline V gene lookup returns CDR1 SGHVS and CDR2 FNYEAQ. This CDR3 region has 19 residues. In DNA, the CDR3 is TGTGCCAGCAGCTTAGAAAGGACTAGCGGGGTGGCTAGCACAGATACGCAGTACTTT. This sequence encodes CASSLERTSGVASTDTQYF. Full variable domain (outside the CDR3, taken from reference TRBV7-6 and TRBJ2-3): GAGVSQSPRYKVTKRGQDVALRCDPISGHVSLYWYRQALGQGPEFLTYFNYEAQQDKSGLPNDRFSAERPEGSISTLTIQRTEQRDSAMYRCASSLERTSGVASTDTQYFGPGTRLTVL.

The chain is built from TRBV27 and TRBJ1-6; TRBD1 is a possible D gene (6 bases). CDR1 is MNHEY, CDR2 SMNVEV, per germline (reference sequence). This CDR3 spans 13 amino acids. Trimming took 11 bases from V and 8 from J, leaving 16 bases between them. The CDR3 spells CASRIQGYSPLHF. DNA of the CDR3: TGTGCCTCAAGAATACAGGGCTATTCACCCCTCCACTTT.

The V call is TRBV18, the J call TRBJ2-7; D is unresolved. From germline, CDR1 is KGHSH and CDR2 LQKENI. This CDR3 is built from 13 residues. V lost 3 bases and J 0 bases, leaving 6 bases between the germline ends. CDR3 region: CASSPLNSYEQYF. The CDR3 region has the DNA TGTGCCAGCTCACCTCTAAACTCCTACGAGCAGTACTTC.